Detailed here is one T cell receptor beta chain. These data originate in a study of T cells in Graves' hyperthyroidism and ophthalmopathy. Authors of the study amplified TCR beta CDR3 regions from RNA transcripts. An initial round of RT-PCR targeting the TCR CDR3 relied on the HTBI primer set. TCRdb itself ran the multiplex PCR reads through MiXCR, one entry per CDR3 protein. The sample records some 350,000 distinct CDR3 sequences, approximately 25% being singletons. V shed 0 bases and J shed 0 bases, with 15 bases lying between them. This CDR3 region has 16 residues. Germline loops: CDR1 DFQATT, CDR2 SNEGSKA (reference sequence).

V is TRBV20-1 and J is TRBJ2-7; maybe TRBD2 (6 bases). The TCR comes from a man aged 50 to 60 with Graves' hyperthyroidism. Sequencing input: blood. CDR3 sequence reads: CSARDYSGPSSYEQYF. The DNA for the CDR3 is TGCAGTGCTAGAGATTATAGCGGCCCTAGCTCCTACGAGCAGTACTTC.